One and the same sample provided the 30 T cell receptor beta chains below, sequenced in a study of blood T cell repertoires in COVID-19. Clones were sequenced by immunoSEQ multiplex PCR, and TCRdb holds only the in-frame ones, with some missing. The table shows approximately 500,000 clones, with roughly nine tenths occurring only once. The sequencing input was peripheral blood. The receptors were sampled from a woman aged 45-65 years with COVID-19, enrolled during active disease.

V is TRBV4-1 and J is TRBJ2-7, with D tentatively TRBD2 (6 bases). Per germline, CDR1 MGHRA and CDR2 YSYEKL. The CDR3 contains 14 residues. The V and J ends lost 1 base and 4 bases respectively, with 11 bases between them. CDR3 bases: TGCGCCAGCAGCCAAGGGGCAGGAGGGTACGAGCAGTACTTC. Residues: CASSQGAGGYEQYF.

The V gene is TRBV29-1, the J gene TRBJ1-1, with D possibly being TRBD1 (6 bases). This CDR3 is 13 amino acids long. Trimming removed 3 bases at V and 0 bases at J, with 8 bases between. Germline loops: CDR1 SQVTM, CDR2 ANQGSEA. The CDR3, as DNA: TGCAGCGTTGAGGACAGATTGAACACTGAAGCTTTCTTT. Its protein product is CSVEDRLNTEAFF. Combining the CDR3 with reference TRBV29-1 and TRBJ1-1 gives the whole variable domain SAVISQKPSRDICQRGTSLTIQCQVDSQVTMMFWYRQQPGQSLTLIATANQGSEATYESGFVIDKFPISRPNLTFSTLTVSNMSPEDSSIYLCSVEDRLNTEAFFGQGTRLTVV.

This rearrangement joins TRBV29-1 to TRBJ1-1, with a weak D call TRBD1 (6 bases). V lost 6 bases, J lost 6 bases, and 14 bases lay in between. The CDR3 is 12 amino acids. Germline V gene sequence: CDR1 SQVTM, CDR2 ANQGSEA. CDR3: CSVGMTGPEAFF. As DNA, the CDR3 is TGCAGCGTCGGCATGACAGGTCCTGAAGCTTTCTTT. Looking up the rest from reference TRBV29-1 and TRBJ1-1 gives the full variable domain: SAVISQKPSRDICQRGTSLTIQCQVDSQVTMMFWYRQQPGQSLTLIATANQGSEATYESGFVIDKFPISRPNLTFSTLTVSNMSPEDSSIYLCSVGMTGPEAFFGQGTRLTVV.

The chain employs TRBV14 and TRBJ2-3; 9 nucleotides match TRBD2. V was pared by 2 bases and J by 2 bases, with 2 bases of the junction left unmatched. The germline V gene encodes CDR1 SGHDN and CDR2 FVKESK. The CDR3 is 15 amino acids. CDR3 loop: CASSQLAGITDTQYF. The DNA of the CDR3 is TGTGCCAGCAGCCAACTAGCGGGGATCACAGATACGCAGTATTTT.

This rearrangement joins TRBV19 to TRBJ2-3; D ambiguous. CDR1 is LNHDA and CDR2 is SQIVND in the germline V gene (reference sequence). V was pared by 7 bases and J by 0 bases, with 11 bases between. This CDR3 spans 14 amino acids. CDR3 DNA: TGTGCCAGTACCCCGGGTTCTAGCACAGATACGCAGTATTTT. Translating gives CASTPGSSTDTQYF. Looking up the rest from reference TRBV19 and TRBJ2-3 gives the full variable domain: DGGITQSPKYLFRKEGQNVTLSCEQNLNHDAMYWYRQDPGQGLRLIYYSQIVNDFQKGDIAEGYSVSREKKESFPLTVTSAQKNPTAFYLCASTPGSSTDTQYFGPGTRLTVL.

The gene calls are TRBV15 and TRBJ2-3, with TRBD1 identical over 7 bases. The V gene's germline CDR1 is LNHNV and CDR2 YYDKDF (reference sequence). V shed 0 bases, J shed 10 bases, and the junction held 10 bases outside the gene matches. CDR3 length: 15 amino acids. CDR3 DNA sequence: TGTGCCACCAGCAGAGATCGACAGGGTGTCATCCCGCAGTATTTT. Protein sequence: CATSRDRQGVIPQYF. The entire variable domain, with the rest obtained from reference TRBV15 and TRBJ2-3, is as follows: DAMVIQNPRYQVTQFGKPVTLSCSQTLNHNVMYWYQQKSSQAPKLLFHYYDKDFNNEADTPDNFQSRRPNTSFCFLDIRSPGLGDTAMYLCATSRDRQGVIPQYFGPGTRLTVL.

The J gene is TRBJ1-2, the V gene TRBV7-9; 7 nucleotides line up with TRBD1. The CDR3 is 14 amino acids. Germline CDR1 reads SEHNR; CDR2 reads FQNEAQ (reference sequence). J was trimmed by 6 bases and V by 4 bases; bases with no gene match: 8. CDR3: CASSSRDRVDGYTF. CDR3 sequence (DNA): TGTGCCAGCAGCTCCCGCGACAGGGTGGATGGCTACACCTTC. The full variable domain, with the rest looked up from reference TRBV7-9 and TRBJ1-2, is DTGVSQNPRHKITKRGQNVTFRCDPISEHNRLYWYRQTLGQGPEFLTYFQNEAQLEKSRLLSDRFSAERPKGSFSTLEIQRTEQGDSAMYLCASSSRDRVDGYTFGSGTRLTVV.

A single count supports this clone. The chain joins TRBV5-8 to TRBJ2-3; maybe TRBD2 (7 bases). The CDR3 spans 16 residues. V shed 1 base and J shed 2 bases, with 14 bases lying between them. CDR1 is SGHTS and CDR2 is YDEGEE in the germline V gene. CDR3: CASSLNAGASTDTQYF. In DNA form, the CDR3 reads TGTGCCAGCAGCTTGAACGCGGGGGCCTCCACAGATACGCAGTATTTT. The full variable domain, completed using reference TRBV5-8 and TRBJ2-3, is EAGVTQSPTHLIKTRGQQATLRCSPISGHTSVYWYQQALGLGLQFLLWYDEGEERNRGNFPPRFSGRQFPNYSSELNVNALELEDSALYLCASSLNAGASTDTQYFGPGTRLTVL.

The chain is built from TRBV7-2 and TRBJ1-2; the D gene is possibly TRBD1 (6 bases). Germline values: CDR1 SGHTA, CDR2 FQGNSA. The V gene lost 2 bases and the J gene lost 7 bases, with 11 bases spanning the gap. CDR3 size: 13 residues. The CDR3 sequence is CASSLRTDSGYTF. The CDR3 DNA sequence: TGTGCCAGCAGCTTACGGACAGACAGTGGCTACACCTTC.

J is TRBJ1-2 and V is TRBV27, with 9 nucleotides matching TRBD1. Germline CDR1 MNHEY, CDR2 SMNVEV (reference sequence). Trimming cost V 3 bases and J 4 bases; bases outside gene matches: 6. The CDR3 consists of 15 residues. CDR3 DNA sequence: TGTGCCAGCAGTTTTGGGGACAGGGAGCTCTATGGCTACACCTTC. It yields the protein CASSFGDRELYGYTF.

V usage is TRBV18 and J usage is TRBJ1-1; D possibly corresponds to TRBD1 (5 bases). V shed 2 bases and J shed 1 base, with 8 bases lying between them. Germline CDR1 KGHSH, CDR2 LQKENI. There are 14 residues in the CDR3. The CDR3 loop is CASSPGGENTEAFF. Written as DNA, the CDR3 is TGTGCCAGCTCACCAGGGGGGGAGAACACTGAAGCTTTCTTT.

V is TRBV19 and J is TRBJ1-2; D unresolved. Germline values: CDR1 LNHDA, CDR2 SQIVND (reference sequence). This CDR3 comprises 14 residues. Trimming removed 7 bases from V and 0 bases from J, with 12 bases in between. This CDR3 is CASTQLMTNYGYTF. CDR3 in DNA: TGTGCCAGTACTCAGTTAATGACTAACTATGGCTACACCTTC.

This sequence joins TRBV2 and TRBJ1-4; no clear D. CDR1 and CDR2 (germline): SNHLY, FYNNEI. The CDR3 loop spans 15 amino acids. Trimming pared 5 bases from V and 3 bases from J, leaving 13 bases between. This CDR3 reads CASSRESAANEKLFF. The CDR3 bases are TGTGCCAGCAGTCGAGAGTCCGCGGCTAATGAAAAACTGTTTTTT.

The chain is built from TRBV6-1 and TRBJ1-5, with 8 bases identical to TRBD1. Germline V gene lookup returns CDR1 MNHNS and CDR2 SASEGT. V was clipped by 11 bases and J by 4 bases; unmatched bases: 7. The CDR3 is made up of 13 amino acids. CDR3 residues: CAALQGGNQPQHF. The DNA for the CDR3 is TGTGCCGCCTTACAGGGGGGGAATCAGCCCCAGCATTTT.

The chain couples TRBV30 to TRBJ1-1; 9 bases are shared with TRBD1. This CDR3 spans 16 amino acids. Germline lookup yields CDR1 GTSNPN and CDR2 SVGIG (reference sequence). V dropped 0 bases and J dropped 5; count of bases not matched to a gene: 10. The CDR3 here is CAWSVPMTGGGTEAFF. In DNA form, the CDR3 reads TGTGCCTGGAGTGTACCAATGACAGGGGGAGGAACTGAAGCTTTCTTT.

This rearrangement joins TRBV7-9 to TRBJ2-3; possibly TRBD1 for D (6 bases). Trimming shortened V by 6 bases and J by 0 bases, and 22 bases separated the two germline ends. Germline loops: CDR1 SEHNR, CDR2 FQNEAQ (reference sequence). CDR3 length equals 18 residues. CDR3 sequence: CASSSAGNRERSTDTQYF. The CDR3 DNA sequence: TGTGCCAGCAGTTCGGCCGGTAACAGGGAAAGGAGCACAGATACGCAGTATTTT.

The gene calls are TRBV6-5 and TRBJ2-1, with D possibly TRBD1 on 6 matching bases. CDR1 is MNHEY, CDR2 SVGAGI, per germline. Trimming removed 11 bases at V and 6 bases at J, with 20 bases between. The CDR3 extends over 14 amino acids. The CDR3 DNA reads TGTGCCTGCTCAGGGGCCCAATTGCTCAATGAGCAGTTCTTC. Its protein product is CACSGAQLLNEQFF.

This chain connects TRBV24-1 to TRBJ2-3; D may be TRBD1 (10 bases). The CDR3 contains 19 residues. Trimming left V 1 base short and J 2 bases short, with 21 bases between. Germline V lookup: CDR1 KGHDR, CDR2 SFDVKD. In DNA form, the CDR3 reads TGTGCCACCAGTGATTTCGACAGGGGGCTAGCGGGGCCCACAGATACGCAGTATTTT. Amino acid sequence: CATSDFDRGLAGPTDTQYF.

V is TRBV11-1 and J is TRBJ2-3; D may be TRBD1 (6 bases). The V end was cut by 1 base, the J end by 1 base, with 12 bases between. From germline, CDR1 is SGHAT and CDR2 FQDESV (reference sequence). The CDR3 totals 16 residues. The CDR3 region is CASSLDWGQGTDTQYF. For the CDR3, the DNA is TGTGCCAGCAGCTTAGATTGGGGGCAGGGCACAGATACGCAGTATTTT.

J is TRBJ1-1 and V is TRBV11-3; no firm D call. Germline CDR1 SGHNT, CDR2 YENEEA. CDR3 size: 14 residues. V dropped 2 bases and J dropped 0 bases, with 7 bases sitting between them. The CDR3 reads CASSLSGLNTEAFF. The CDR3 bases are TGTGCCAGCAGCTTATCGGGATTGAACACTGAAGCTTTCTTT.

The V and J genes are TRBV19 and TRBJ2-5, with D perhaps TRBD2 (6 bases). Between the trimmed V and J ends, which lost 0 bases and 7 bases, there was a span of 6 bases. This CDR3 has 12 amino acids. The germline V gene encodes CDR1 LNHDA and CDR2 SQIVND (reference sequence). The CDR3 DNA follows: TGTGCCAGTAGTATAGAGGGGGGGACCCAGTACTTC. Residues: CASSIEGGTQYF.

This sequence joins TRBV2 and TRBJ1-1, with TRBD1 matching over 10 bases. Per germline, CDR1 SNHLY and CDR2 FYNNEI. J was trimmed by 11 bases and V by 4 bases; bases with no gene match: 13. The CDR3 totals 15 residues. CDR3 sequence reads: CASSAGTGAYVWAFF. For the CDR3, the DNA is TGTGCCAGCAGTGCCGGGACAGGGGCGTACGTATGGGCTTTCTTT. Based on the CDR3 plus reference TRBV2 and TRBJ1-1, the full variable domain is EPEVTQTPSHQVTQMGQEVILRCVPISNHLYFYWYRQILGQKVEFLVSFYNNEISEKSEIFDDQFSVERPDGSNFTLKIRSTKLEDSAMYFCASSAGTGAYVWAFFGQGTRLTVV.

This sequence joins TRBV6-1 and TRBJ1-3; D ambiguous. The CDR3 has 17 amino acids. Germline loops: CDR1 MNHNS, CDR2 SASEGT. V was clipped by 1 base and J by 4 bases, with 17 bases between them. Here the CDR3 reads CASSEVNLRVSGNTIYF. The CDR3 coding sequence is TGTGCCAGCAGTGAAGTTAATTTGCGGGTTTCGGGAAACACCATATATTTT.

J is TRBJ2-7 and V is TRBV5-4; TRBD2 agrees at 12 bases. This CDR3 is built from 16 residues. Germline-derived CDR1 and CDR2 are SGHNT and YYREEE (reference sequence). The junction had 4 bases not matched to a gene; V was cut back by 3 bases and J by 0 bases. The CDR3 bases are TGTGCCAGCAGCTCTCAACTAGCGGGGGGCTCCTACGAGCAGTACTTC. This translates into CASSSQLAGGSYEQYF. Looking up the rest from reference TRBV5-4 and TRBJ2-7 gives the full variable domain: ETGVTQSPTHLIKTRGQQVTLRCSSQSGHNTVSWYQQALGQGPQFIFQYYREEENGRGNFPPRFSGLQFPNYSSELNVNALELDDSALYLCASSSQLAGGSYEQYFGPGTRLTVT.

J is TRBJ2-3 and V is TRBV2; no clear D. The CDR3 has 14 residues. V shed 10 bases and J shed 3 bases, with 17 bases lying between them. Germline values: CDR1 SNHLY, CDR2 FYNNEI. DNA of the CDR3: TGTGCCACCAAACTGGAGCAGATGACAGATACGCAGTATTTT. It specifies CATKLEQMTDTQYF.

The rearrangement links TRBV19 to TRBJ1-6, with TRBD1 matching over 7 bases. The junction had 6 bases not matched to a gene; V was cut back by 6 bases and J by 7 bases. This CDR3 has 14 residues. Germline-derived CDR1 and CDR2 are LNHDA and SQIVND (reference sequence). The CDR3 DNA follows: TGTGCCAGTAGGCCGGGACAGCAAAATTCACCCCTCCACTTT. Amino acid sequence: CASRPGQQNSPLHF.

The chain carries TRBV10-2 and TRBJ1-2, with unresolved D. CDR1 WSHSY and CDR2 SAAADI come from the germline V gene. CDR3 length equals 12 residues. Trimming pared 6 bases from V and 5 bases from J, leaving 10 bases between. The CDR3 region has the DNA TGCGCCAGCAGAGAGCCGCGATATGGCTACACCTTC. It encodes CASREPRYGYTF.

This clone was seen a few times. CDR3 region: CASSLPPVNEQFF. The CDR3 coding sequence is TGTGCCAGCAGCCTCCCTCCAGTGAATGAGCAGTTCTTC. V is TRBV9 and J is TRBJ2-1, with D uncertain. Trimming cost V 4 bases and J 7 bases, with 12 bases left between them. Per germline, CDR1 SGDLS and CDR2 YYNGEE. This CDR3 has 13 residues.

J is TRBJ2-7 and V is TRBV2; TRBD1 matches 8 bases. CDR3 length equals 15 residues. J gave up 2 bases and V 4 bases, and 7 bases lay outside the gene matches. CDR1 SNHLY and CDR2 FYNNEI come from the germline V gene. The CDR3 coding sequence is TGTGCCAGCAGTGTAGGGCAGGGGGCTACCTACGAGCAGTACTTC. This sequence encodes CASSVGQGATYEQYF.

Note on this clone: Distinct nucleotide sequences in the sample also encode this CDR3. The chain has TRBV2 and TRBJ2-3, with D maybe TRBD1 (5 bases). Germline V gives CDR1 SNHLY, CDR2 FYNNEI. The CDR3 consists of 15 residues. Trimming took 1 base from V and 3 from J, leaving 11 bases between them. CDR3 sequence reads: CASSEGQGRTDTQYF. The CDR3 bases are TGTGCCAGCAGTGAAGGGCAGGGTAGAACAGATACGCAGTATTTT.